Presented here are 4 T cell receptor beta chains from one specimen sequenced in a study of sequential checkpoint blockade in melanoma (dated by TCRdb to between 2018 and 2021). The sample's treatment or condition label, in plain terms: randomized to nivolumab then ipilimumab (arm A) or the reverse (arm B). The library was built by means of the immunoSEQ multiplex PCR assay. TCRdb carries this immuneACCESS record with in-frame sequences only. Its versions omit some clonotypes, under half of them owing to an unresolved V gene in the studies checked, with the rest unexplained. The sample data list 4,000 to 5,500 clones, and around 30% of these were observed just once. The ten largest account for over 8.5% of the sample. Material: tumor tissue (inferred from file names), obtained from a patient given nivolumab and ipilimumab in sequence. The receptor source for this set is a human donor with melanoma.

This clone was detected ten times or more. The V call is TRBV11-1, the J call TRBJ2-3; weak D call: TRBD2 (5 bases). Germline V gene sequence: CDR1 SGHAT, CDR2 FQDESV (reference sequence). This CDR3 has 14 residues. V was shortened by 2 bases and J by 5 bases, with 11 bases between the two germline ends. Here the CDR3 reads CASSLTGREDTQYF. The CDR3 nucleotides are TGTGCCAGCAGCTTAACGGGAAGAGAAGATACGCAGTATTTT.

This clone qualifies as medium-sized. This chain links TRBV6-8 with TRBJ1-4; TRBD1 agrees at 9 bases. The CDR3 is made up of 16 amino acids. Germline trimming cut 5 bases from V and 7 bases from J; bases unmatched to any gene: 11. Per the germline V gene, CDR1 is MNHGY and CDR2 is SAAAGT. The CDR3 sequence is CASSDITGQGSEKLFF. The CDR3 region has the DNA TGTGCCAGCAGTGATATAACCGGACAGGGGAGTGAAAAACTGTTTTTT.

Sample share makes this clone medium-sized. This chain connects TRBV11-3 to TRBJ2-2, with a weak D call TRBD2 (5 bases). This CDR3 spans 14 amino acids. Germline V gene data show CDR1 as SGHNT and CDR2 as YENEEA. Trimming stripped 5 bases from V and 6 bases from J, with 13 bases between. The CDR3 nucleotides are TGTGCCAGCAGCCATTCCGGGGTTTCCGGGGAGCTGTTTTTT. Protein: CASSHSGVSGELFF.

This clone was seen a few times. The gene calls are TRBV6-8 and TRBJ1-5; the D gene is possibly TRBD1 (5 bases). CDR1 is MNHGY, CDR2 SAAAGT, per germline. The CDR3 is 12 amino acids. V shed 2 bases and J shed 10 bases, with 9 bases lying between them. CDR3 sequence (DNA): TGTGCCAGCAGTTACAGGGGAAGACCCCAGCATTTT. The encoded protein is CASSYRGRPQHF.